The 13 T cell receptor beta chains reported below all come from one sample, sequenced in a study of T-cell memory formation after mild COVID-19. TCRdb re-called the 5' RACE reads through MiXCR, storing one row per CDR3 protein. This table holds about 350,000 distinct CDR3 sequences, roughly an eighth found once. Input material: PBMCs or a T cell subset sorted from them (not recorded which). The origin of the receptors is a man between 18 and 29 years old who had mild COVID-19 (a few samples of this study predate the infection). Cell type and time point are not known.

There are a few counts of this clonotype. The chain employs TRBV21-1 and TRBJ2-5; the table's D call, TRBD1, was not checked against the DNA. TRBV21-1 is a recognized pseudogene. The CDR3 spans 15 residues. CDR3 nucleotides: TGTGCCAGCAGCAAAGTGTCCAGCCCCCAAGAGACCCAGTACTTC. It yields the protein CASSKVSSPQETQYF.

This clonotype was seen only a few times. This rearrangement joins TRBV5-1 to TRBJ2-3, with D possibly TRBD1 on 6 matching bases. The germline V and J ends were trimmed by 6 bases and 4 bases, with 9 bases remaining between them. Germline CDR1 SGHRS, CDR2 YFSETQ. The CDR3 totals 12 residues. The CDR3 spells CASTGAADTQYF. In DNA form, the CDR3 reads TGCGCCAGCACAGGGGCTGCAGATACGCAGTATTTT. Combining the CDR3 with reference TRBV5-1 and TRBJ2-3 gives the whole variable domain KAGVTQTPRYLIKTRGQQVTLSCSPISGHRSVSWYQQTPGQGLQFLFEYFSETQRNKGNFPGRFSGRQFSNSRSEMNVSTLELGDSALYLCASTGAADTQYFGPGTRLTVL.

This clonotype has just a few counts. The chain employs TRBV4-2 and TRBJ2-7, with a tentative D call TRBD1 (6 bases). Germline CDR1 LGHNA, CDR2 YNFKEQ. CDR3 length: 18 residues. V was clipped by 0 bases and J by 2 bases, with 20 bases between them. The CDR3 region has the DNA TGTGCCAGCAGCCAAGACTCGGCCCGGGCAGGGGTTACCTACGAGCAGTACTTC. Translated, it gives CASSQDSARAGVTYEQYF.

This clonotype turned up a few times. The chain couples TRBV7-2 to TRBJ2-7, with D hard to call. The length of the CDR3 is 14 residues. V was shortened by 5 bases and J by 5 bases, with 16 bases between the two germline ends. Germline values: CDR1 SGHTA, CDR2 FQGNSA. CDR3 DNA: TGTGCCAGCAGCCCTGCCCGGCGCCGCCACGAGCAGTACTTC. This encodes CASSPARRRHEQYF.

This clonotype has a handful of counts. The rearrangement joins TRBV5-5 to TRBJ2-2, with 8 bases lining up with TRBD1. This CDR3 comprises 15 residues. With V trimmed by 4 bases and J by 6 bases, 8 bases remained unmatched. CDR1 SGHKS and CDR2 YYEKEE come from the germline V gene (reference sequence). Here the CDR3 DNA reads TGTGCCAGCAGCACCACAGGGGGGAAGGCCGGGGAGCTGTTTTTT. Protein: CASSTTGGKAGELFF. Variable domain in full (rest from reference TRBV5-5 and TRBJ2-2): DAGVTQSPTHLIKTRGQQVTLRCSPISGHKSVSWYQQVLGQGPQFIFQYYEKEERGRGNFPDRFSARQFPNYSSELNVNALLLGDSALYLCASSTTGGKAGELFFGEGSRLTVL.

This clonotype has only a few counts. V and J are TRBV12-3 or TRBV12-4 and TRBJ2-3; D is possibly TRBD2 (5 bases). Trimming removed 6 bases from V and 8 bases from J, with 15 bases in between. There are 13 residues in the CDR3. The DNA of the CDR3 is TGTGCCAGCAGCCCCGGGGAGCTAGGTACGCAGTATTTT. The encoded protein is CASSPGELGTQYF.

The sample holds a few counts of this clonotype. V is TRBV4-1 and J is TRBJ1-2; no reliable D call. The CDR3 length is 12 residues. Between the trimmed V and J ends, which lost 5 bases and 5 bases, there was a span of 9 bases. Germline CDR1 reads MGHRA; CDR2 reads YSYEKL. Here the CDR3 DNA reads TGCGCCAGCAGCGCCCGGGAATATGGCTACACCTTC. Amino acids: CASSAREYGYTF.

The V call is TRBV7-8, the J call TRBJ1-5; 8 nucleotides align to TRBD1. The junction had 0 bases not matched to a gene; V was cut back by 3 bases and J by 5 bases. This CDR3 is 13 amino acids long. Germline CDR1 reads SGHVS; CDR2 reads FQNEAQ. CDR3 nucleotides: TGTGCCAGCAGCTTGGGACAGGATCAGCCCCAGCATTTT. Translation gives CASSLGQDQPQHF. Filled out from reference TRBV7-8 and TRBJ1-5, the complete variable domain reads GAGVSQSPRYKVAKRGQDVALRCDPISGHVSLFWYQQALGQGPEFLTYFQNEAQLDKSGLPSDRFFAERPEGSVSTLKIQRTQQEDSAVYLCASSLGQDQPQHFGDGTRLSIL.

The chain joins TRBV7-6 to TRBJ2-2; 7 nucleotides match TRBD2. This CDR3 is 15 amino acids long. Germline lookup yields CDR1 SGHVS and CDR2 FNYEAQ. V trimming: 5 bases; J trimming: 4 bases; junction bases outside the gene matches: 7. CDR3 in DNA: TGTGCCAGCAGCATAAGGACTAGTGGCACCGGGGAGCTGTTTTTT. Translated, it gives CASSIRTSGTGELFF.

In this sample, this clonotype turned up a few times. The genes are TRBV5-1 and TRBJ2-5, with 9 bases identical to TRBD2. Germline V gene lookup returns CDR1 SGHRS and CDR2 YFSETQ. This CDR3 is built from 16 residues. V lost 0 bases, J lost 5 bases, and 8 bases stayed unmatched. As DNA, the CDR3 is TGCGCCAGCAGCTTGGGCCCAGCTAGCGGGGTGGAGACCCAGTACTTC. It codes for CASSLGPASGVETQYF.

V usage is TRBV19 and J usage is TRBJ2-3; no clear D gene. The ends were cut back, 3 bases at V and 2 bases at J, with 6 bases in the middle. CDR1 and CDR2 (germline): LNHDA, SQIVND (reference sequence). The CDR3 extends over 13 amino acids. CDR3 in DNA: TGTGCCAGTAGTATTCAGCTCACAGATACGCAGTATTTT. This sequence encodes CASSIQLTDTQYF.

This clonotype was picked up a small number of times. CDR3 residues: CAWNTGTGAYNEQFF. DNA of the CDR3: TGTGCCTGGAACACCGGGACAGGGGCCTACAATGAGCAGTTCTTC. The gene calls are TRBV30 and TRBJ2-1; 10 nucleotides agree with TRBD1. CDR3 length: 15 amino acids. Germline trimming cut 4 bases from V and 2 bases from J; bases unmatched to any gene: 5. The germline gives CDR1 GTSNPN, CDR2 SVGIG (reference sequence).

The table lists this clonotype with a few counts. The J gene is TRBJ2-1, the V gene TRBV6-2 or TRBV6-3; D might be TRBD2 (5 bases). V lost 7 bases, J lost 0 bases, and 16 bases lay in between. The length of the CDR3 is 16 residues. CDR1 and CDR2 from the germline V gene are MNHEY and SVGEGT. The CDR3 DNA reads TGTGCCAGCACCCCACCGGGATTTCGCTCCTACAATGAGCAGTTCTTC. Translating it yields CASTPPGFRSYNEQFF.